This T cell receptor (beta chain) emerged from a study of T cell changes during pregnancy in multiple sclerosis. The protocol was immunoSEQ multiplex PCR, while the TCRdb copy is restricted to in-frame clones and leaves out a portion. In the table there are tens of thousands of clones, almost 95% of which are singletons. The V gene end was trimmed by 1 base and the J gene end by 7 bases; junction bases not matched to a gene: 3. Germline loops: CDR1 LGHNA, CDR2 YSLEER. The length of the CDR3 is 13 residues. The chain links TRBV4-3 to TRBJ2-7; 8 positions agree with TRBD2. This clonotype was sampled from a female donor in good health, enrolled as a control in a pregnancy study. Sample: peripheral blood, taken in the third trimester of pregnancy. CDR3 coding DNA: TGCGCCAGCAGCCAAGGAGGCGGGAGGGAGCAGTACTTC. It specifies CASSQGGGREQYF.